This TCR beta chain was identified in a study of blood T cell repertoires in COVID-19. Study background: In each case, the material was cDNA or gDNA derived from T cells, B-cell-depleted T cells, or PBMCs.

Trimming took 4 bases from V and 3 from J; bases not matched to a gene: 11. The CDR3 is made up of 16 amino acids. The germline V gene encodes CDR1 PRHDT and CDR2 FYEKMQ (reference sequence). In the original analysis: Amplification from reference gene primers served as the basis for estimated nucleated cell counts. Some clones are missing from TCRdb's copy, which holds only in-frame ones; the method was immunoSEQ multiplex PCR. Clone size and the V and J calls come from that table; the DNA yielded D and trimming. The table shows roughly 48,000 clones, with around nine tenths occurring only once. The material sequenced was peripheral blood. The receptor was derived from a human donor in a cohort sampled during active COVID-19. The chain carries TRBV13 and TRBJ2-7; 8 nucleotides align to TRBD2. The CDR3 DNA reads as TGTGCCAGCAGCTCTAGGGGCGCGCGGGGGGTCTACGAGCAGTACTTC. Its protein is CASSSRGARGVYEQYF.